The 9 T cell receptor beta chains given below trace back to one sample, sequenced in a study of cytomegalovirus exposure and HLA in healthy donors. The study ran its PCR with 60 Vbeta and 13 Jbeta primers. TCRdb's table, derived via immunoSEQ multiplex PCR, lists solely in-frame clones and lacks some. The sample includes approximately 250,000 clones, roughly 81% of them seen just once. Sequencing was performed on PBMCs. These receptors came from a girl aged 2 to 9 in good health and CMV-seronegative.

The chain recombines TRBV27 with TRBJ2-3; D remains unclear. There are 12 residues in the CDR3. Trimming removed 4 bases at V and 2 bases at J, with 4 bases between. Germline CDR1 is MNHEY and CDR2 is SMNVEV (reference sequence). The CDR3 nucleotides are TGTGCCAGCAGTTCAATCACAGATACGCAGTATTTT. It codes for CASSSITDTQYF.

The rearrangement links TRBV30 to TRBJ2-3, with TRBD2 matching 12 bases. With 8 bases clipped from V and 5 bases from J, the junction kept 17 bases outside the gene matches. This CDR3 has 17 residues. Germline CDR1 GTSNPN, CDR2 SVGIG (reference sequence). The CDR3 bases are TGTGCCGTATCCCCGGCTAGCGGGGGGGCCGGGGGAGATACGCAGTATTTT. Its protein product is CAVSPASGGAGGDTQYF.

V gene TRBV28 combines with J gene TRBJ2-3; TRBD2 matches at 7 bases. Germline V CDR1 and CDR2: MDHEN, SYDVKM. This CDR3 region has 11 residues. The trim removed 10 bases at V and 4 bases at J, leaving 2 bases unmatched. The CDR3 spells CATRGADTQYF. CDR3 nucleotide sequence: TGTGCCACCCGGGGGGCAGATACGCAGTATTTT. Supplemented by reference TRBV28 and TRBJ2-3, the full variable domain reads DVKVTQSSRYLVKRTGEKVFLECVQDMDHENMFWYRQDPGLGLRLIYFSYDVKMKEKGDIPEGYSVSREKKERFSLILESASTNQTSMYLCATRGADTQYFGPGTRLTVL.

The chain joins TRBV11-2 to TRBJ2-7; 9 bases are shared with TRBD1. Germline V CDR1 and CDR2: SGHAT, FQNNGV. This CDR3 is built from 14 residues. After removal of 3 bases from V and 6 bases from J, the junction contained 6 bases not matched to a gene. Written as DNA, the CDR3 is TGTGCCAGCAGCTTTACCGACAGGGGGATCGAGCAGTACTTC. This sequence encodes CASSFTDRGIEQYF. The full variable domain, its missing parts supplied by reference TRBV11-2 and TRBJ2-7, is EAGVAQSPRYKIIEKRQSVAFWCNPISGHATLYWYQQILGQGPKLLIQFQNNGVVDDSQLPKDRFSAERLKGVDSTLKIQPAKLEDSAVYLCASSFTDRGIEQYFGPGTRLTVT.

The count of this clone is one. The genes are TRBV5-1 and TRBJ2-6; D is possibly TRBD2 (6 bases). The germline V gene encodes CDR1 SGHRS and CDR2 YFSETQ. CDR3 length: 15 residues. Trimming took off 3 bases at V and 0 bases at J, with 7 bases between the two ends. DNA of the CDR3: TGCGCCAGCAGCTACGGGAGCTCTGGGGCCAACGTCCTGACTTTC. Its translation is CASSYGSSGANVLTF.

The genes are TRBV4-2 and TRBJ2-7; D perhaps matches TRBD2 (6 bases). The CDR3 consists of 16 residues. V shed 6 bases and J shed 0 bases, with 18 bases lying between them. Germline CDR1 is LGHNA and CDR2 is YNFKEQ. CDR3 residues: CASSPLTGAISYEQYF. The CDR3 nucleotides are TGTGCCAGCAGTCCCCTTACGGGAGCCATCTCCTACGAGCAGTACTTC.

This sequence joins TRBV5-1 and TRBJ1-2; D unclear. Trimming cost V 2 bases and J 4 bases, with 12 bases left between them. Per the germline V gene, CDR1 is SGHRS and CDR2 is YFSETQ. The CDR3 length is 14 residues. CDR3 coding DNA: TGCGCCAGCAGCTTATCCCGGAGCGCCTATGGCTACACCTTC. It specifies CASSLSRSAYGYTF.

This clone has just one count. The chain has TRBV5-6 and TRBJ2-1; TRBD1 might be the D (5 bases). The CDR3 has 14 amino acids. Per germline, CDR1 SGHDT and CDR2 YYEEEE. V was trimmed by 0 bases and J by 1 base, leaving 5 bases between them. The CDR3 DNA is TGTGCCAGCAGCTTGGCAGGGTCCTACAATGAGCAGTTCTTC. The encoded protein is CASSLAGSYNEQFF.

This clone was seen a single time. The chain has TRBV5-1 and TRBJ2-5, with D perhaps TRBD2 (6 bases). Trimming shortened V by 0 bases and J by 7 bases, and 13 bases separated the two germline ends. The germline gives CDR1 SGHRS, CDR2 YFSETQ. There are 14 residues in the CDR3. For the CDR3, the DNA is TGCGCCAGCAGCTTGGCCGGGGACTCTCCGACCCAGTACTTC. It yields the protein CASSLAGDSPTQYF.